These T cell receptor beta chains were read from a single sample in a study of cytomegalovirus exposure and HLA in healthy donors. The protocol was immunoSEQ multiplex PCR, while the TCRdb copy is restricted to in-frame clones and leaves out a portion. The table lists about 170,000 clones, approximately 76% of them singletons. The specimen sequenced was PBMCs. All receptors come from a woman under 30 in good health and CMV-seropositive. The CDR3 runs from the conserved cysteine through the conserved F or W. The D gene is left open where the match is weak. The size field is filled for only some rows; it gives once, few, many or a size class.

clone_size: -
d_call: -
cdr3_length: 15
v_call: TRBV5-4
j_call: TRBJ1-1
cdr3_aa: CASSLTGGKGGEAFF
cdr3_nt: TGTGCCAGCAGCTTGACGGGGGGGAAAGGGGGTGAAGCTTTCTTT

clone_size: few
d_call: TRBD1
cdr3_length: 14
v_call: TRBV6-1
j_call: TRBJ2-7
cdr3_aa: CASMSTGTGGEQYF
cdr3_nt: TGTGCCAGCATGAGCACTGGGACAGGGGGCGAGCAGTACTTC

clone_size: few
d_call: -
cdr3_length: 13
v_call: TRBV6-1
j_call: TRBJ1-5
cdr3_aa: CASNRESNQPQHF
cdr3_nt: TGTGCCAGCAACAGAGAGAGCAATCAGCCCCAGCATTTT

clone_size: -
d_call: -
cdr3_length: 16
v_call: TRBV27
j_call: TRBJ2-1
cdr3_aa: CASSLSLGLANDEQFF
cdr3_nt: TGTGCCAGCAGTTTATCTTTGGGGCTAGCGAACGATGAGCAGTTCTTC

clone_size: -
d_call: -
cdr3_length: 13
v_call: TRBV7-2
j_call: TRBJ1-6
cdr3_aa: CASSLTGSSPLHF
cdr3_nt: TGTGCCAGCAGCTTAACAGGATCTTCACCCCTCCACTTT

clone_size: -
d_call: -
cdr3_length: 15
v_call: TRBV9
j_call: TRBJ1-6
cdr3_aa: CASTSGGGAGSPLHF
cdr3_nt: TGTGCCAGCACCTCCGGCGGGGGTGCGGGTTCACCCCTCCACTTT

clone_size: -
d_call: -
cdr3_length: 11
v_call: TRBV7-9
j_call: TRBJ1-2
cdr3_aa: CSSSLQVIVSF
cdr3_nt: TGTTCCAGCAGCCTCCAGGTTATAGTCAGCTTC

clone_size: -
d_call: TRBD1
cdr3_length: 16
v_call: TRBV6-6
j_call: TRBJ2-2
cdr3_aa: CASSRGQAPGTGELFF
cdr3_nt: TGTGCCAGCAGCCGAGGACAGGCCCCGGGGACCGGGGAGCTGTTTTTT

clone_size: -
d_call: TRBD2
cdr3_length: 16
v_call: TRBV4-1
j_call: TRBJ2-6
cdr3_aa: CASSPGGNSGANVLTF
cdr3_nt: TGCGCCAGCAGTCCGGGGGGGAACTCTGGGGCCAACGTCCTGACTTTC

clone_size: once
d_call: -
cdr3_length: 16
v_call: TRBV13
j_call: TRBJ1-1
cdr3_aa: CASSLGLGPGNTEAFF
cdr3_nt: TGTGCCAGCAGCTTAGGCCTAGGTCCGGGGAACACTGAAGCTTTCTTT

clone_size: few
d_call: TRBD2
cdr3_length: 14
v_call: TRBV28
j_call: TRBJ2-7
cdr3_aa: CASRNLRGEGKQYF
cdr3_nt: TGTGCCAGCAGAAACCTCCGGGGGGAAGGGAAGCAGTACTTC

clone_size: few
d_call: -
cdr3_length: 14
v_call: TRBV5-4
j_call: TRBJ1-1
cdr3_aa: CASSLREKGTEAFF
cdr3_nt: TGTGCCAGCAGCTTGCGGGAAAAAGGCACTGAAGCTTTCTTT

clone_size: -
d_call: -
cdr3_length: 15
v_call: TRBV4-3
j_call: TRBJ2-2
cdr3_aa: CASSQGGGPHGELFF
cdr3_nt: TGCGCCAGCAGCCAGGGAGGGGGGCCCCACGGGGAGCTGTTTTTT

clone_size: -
d_call: -
cdr3_length: 12
v_call: TRBV30
j_call: TRBJ2-5
cdr3_aa: CSLGPNQETQYF
cdr3_nt: TGTTCTTTGGGGCCAAACCAAGAGACCCAGTACTTC

clone_size: -
d_call: -
cdr3_length: 14
v_call: TRBV5-1
j_call: TRBJ2-2
cdr3_aa: CASSQDTNTGELFF
cdr3_nt: TGCGCCAGCAGCCAGGACACGAACACCGGGGAGCTGTTTTTT

clone_size: -
d_call: -
cdr3_length: 18
v_call: TRBV7-8
j_call: TRBJ2-3
cdr3_aa: CASSTCPEHQSWPDTQYF
cdr3_nt: TGTGCCAGCAGCACCTGCCCCGAACATCAGTCGTGGCCAGATACGCAGTATTTT

clone_size: once
d_call: TRBD2
cdr3_length: 14
v_call: TRBV30
j_call: TRBJ2-2
cdr3_aa: CAWSTSSGGVELFF
cdr3_nt: TGTGCCTGGAGTACTTCTAGCGGGGGAGTGGAGCTGTTTTTT

clone_size: -
d_call: -
cdr3_length: 14
v_call: TRBV7-2
j_call: TRBJ1-1
cdr3_aa: CASSLLGPNTEAFF
cdr3_nt: TGTGCCAGCAGCTTACTGGGGCCGAACACTGAAGCTTTCTTT

clone_size: -
d_call: -
cdr3_length: 15
v_call: TRBV6-5
j_call: TRBJ2-3
cdr3_aa: CASSYSAGRGDTQYF
cdr3_nt: TGTGCCAGCAGTTACTCGGCGGGGAGAGGGGATACGCAGTATTTT

clone_size: -
d_call: TRBD1
cdr3_length: 19
v_call: TRBV6-1
j_call: TRBJ2-7
cdr3_aa: CASSEAGPGTGISSYEQYF
cdr3_nt: TGTGCCAGCAGTGAAGCGGGACCCGGGACAGGGATAAGCTCCTACGAGCAGTACTTC

clone_size: -
d_call: -
cdr3_length: 15
v_call: TRBV27
j_call: TRBJ1-5
cdr3_aa: CASSSAGSRNQPQHF
cdr3_nt: TGTGCCAGCAGTTCGGCGGGGTCGCGCAATCAGCCCCAGCATTTT

clone_size: -
d_call: TRBD1
cdr3_length: 15
v_call: TRBV6-5
j_call: TRBJ1-2
cdr3_aa: CASKKDRGPNYGYTF
cdr3_nt: TGTGCCAGTAAAAAAGACAGGGGGCCTAACTATGGCTACACCTTC

clone_size: -
d_call: -
cdr3_length: 12
v_call: TRBV30
j_call: TRBJ2-7
cdr3_aa: CAWSVLSYEQYF
cdr3_nt: TGTGCCTGGAGTGTACTATCCTACGAGCAGTACTTC

clone_size: -
d_call: -
cdr3_length: 12
v_call: TRBV7-9
j_call: TRBJ2-1
cdr3_aa: CASSPGLEEQFF
cdr3_nt: TGTGCCAGCAGCCCAGGGCTTGAGGAGCAGTTCTTC

clone_size: -
d_call: TRBD2
cdr3_length: 14
v_call: TRBV19
j_call: TRBJ2-3
cdr3_aa: CASSIDPLAGTQYF
cdr3_nt: TGTGCCAGTAGTATCGATCCACTAGCGGGTACGCAGTATTTT

clone_size: -
d_call: -
cdr3_length: 15
v_call: TRBV6-5
j_call: TRBJ1-1
cdr3_aa: CASSYAGLLNTEAFF
cdr3_nt: TGTGCCAGCAGTTACGCAGGGTTGTTGAACACTGAAGCTTTCTTT

clone_size: -
d_call: TRBD1
cdr3_length: 15
v_call: TRBV27
j_call: TRBJ1-6
cdr3_aa: CASSLSGGGGSPLHF
cdr3_nt: TGTGCCAGCAGTTTATCAGGAGGGGGCGGTTCACCCCTCCACTTT

clone_size: few
d_call: -
cdr3_length: 14
v_call: TRBV7-9
j_call: TRBJ2-7
cdr3_aa: CASSPPGESAEQYF
cdr3_nt: TGTGCCAGCAGCCCCCCCGGAGAGAGCGCCGAGCAGTACTTC

clone_size: -
d_call: TRBD1
cdr3_length: 15
v_call: TRBV6-6
j_call: TRBJ2-1
cdr3_aa: CASRAVRDSYNEQFF
cdr3_nt: TGTGCCAGCAGGGCCGTCCGGGACAGTTACAATGAGCAGTTCTTC

clone_size: -
d_call: TRBD1
cdr3_length: 15
v_call: TRBV2
j_call: TRBJ1-5
cdr3_aa: CASSPGTESNQPQHF
cdr3_nt: TGTGCCAGCAGCCCCGGGACAGAAAGCAATCAGCCCCAGCATTTT

clone_size: -
d_call: -
cdr3_length: 14
v_call: TRBV11-2
j_call: TRBJ2-3
cdr3_aa: CASSFGTAPDTQYF
cdr3_nt: TGTGCCAGCAGCTTTGGGACTGCACCAGATACGCAGTATTTT

clone_size: once
d_call: -
cdr3_length: 15
v_call: TRBV6-5
j_call: TRBJ2-7
cdr3_aa: CASSYSRASYYEQYF
cdr3_nt: TGTGCCAGCAGTTACAGCAGGGCATCTTATTACGAGCAGTACTTC

clone_size: -
d_call: -
cdr3_length: 15
v_call: TRBV6-1
j_call: TRBJ2-2
cdr3_aa: CASRKGQLDTGELFF
cdr3_nt: TGTGCCAGCAGGAAGGGGCAGCTAGACACCGGGGAGCTGTTTTTT

clone_size: -
d_call: TRBD2
cdr3_length: 15
v_call: TRBV4-2
j_call: TRBJ2-1
cdr3_aa: CASSKPGLADNEQFF
cdr3_nt: TGTGCCAGCAGCAAGCCGGGACTAGCGGACAATGAGCAGTTCTTC

clone_size: -
d_call: TRBD2
cdr3_length: 15
v_call: TRBV2
j_call: TRBJ2-2
cdr3_aa: CASSEEWGGTGELFF
cdr3_nt: TGTGCCAGCAGTGAGGAGTGGGGGGGCACCGGGGAGCTGTTTTTT

clone_size: -
d_call: TRBD1
cdr3_length: 14
v_call: TRBV30
j_call: TRBJ1-5
cdr3_aa: CAWRGTGGNQPQHF
cdr3_nt: TGTGCCTGGAGGGGGACAGGCGGCAATCAGCCCCAGCATTTT

clone_size: -
d_call: TRBD2
cdr3_length: 18
v_call: TRBV19
j_call: TRBJ2-1
cdr3_aa: CASSMRSSGGPRSNEQFF
cdr3_nt: TGTGCCAGTAGTATGCGGTCTAGCGGGGGCCCCAGGTCCAATGAGCAGTTCTTC

clone_size: -
d_call: -
cdr3_length: 13
v_call: TRBV27
j_call: TRBJ1-2
cdr3_aa: CASSLPSGYGYTF
cdr3_nt: TGTGCCAGCAGTTTACCATCAGGATATGGCTACACCTTC